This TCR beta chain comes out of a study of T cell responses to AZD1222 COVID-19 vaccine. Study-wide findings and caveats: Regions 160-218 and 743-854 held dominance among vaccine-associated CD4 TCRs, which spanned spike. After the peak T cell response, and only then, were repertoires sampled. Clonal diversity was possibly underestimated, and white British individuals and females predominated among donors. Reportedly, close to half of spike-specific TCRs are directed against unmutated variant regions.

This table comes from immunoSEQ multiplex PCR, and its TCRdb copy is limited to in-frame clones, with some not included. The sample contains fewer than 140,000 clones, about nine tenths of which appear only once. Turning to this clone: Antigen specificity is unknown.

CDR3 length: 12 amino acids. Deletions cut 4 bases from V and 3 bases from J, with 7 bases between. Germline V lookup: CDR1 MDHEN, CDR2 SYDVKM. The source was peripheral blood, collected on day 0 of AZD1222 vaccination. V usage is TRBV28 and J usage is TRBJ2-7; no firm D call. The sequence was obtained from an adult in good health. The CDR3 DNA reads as TGTGCCAGCAGTTATGGTTTCTACGAGCAGTACTTC. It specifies CASSYGFYEQYF.